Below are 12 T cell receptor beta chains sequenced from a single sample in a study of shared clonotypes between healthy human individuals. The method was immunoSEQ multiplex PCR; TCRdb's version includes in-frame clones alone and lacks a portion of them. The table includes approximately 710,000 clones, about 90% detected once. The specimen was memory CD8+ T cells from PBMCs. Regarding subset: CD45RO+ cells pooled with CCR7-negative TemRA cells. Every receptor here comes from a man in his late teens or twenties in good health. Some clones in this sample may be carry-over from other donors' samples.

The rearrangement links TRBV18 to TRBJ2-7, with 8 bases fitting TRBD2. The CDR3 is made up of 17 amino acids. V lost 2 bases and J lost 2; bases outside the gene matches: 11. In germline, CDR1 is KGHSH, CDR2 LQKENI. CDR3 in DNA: TGTGCCAGCTCACCATTCGGTAGCGGGATGAACCCCTACGAGCAGTACTTC. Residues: CASSPFGSGMNPYEQYF.

The CDR3 DNA follows: TGTGCCAGCAAAGAAGGGTGGGGGGATGAGCAGTTCTTC. Translating it yields CASKEGWGDEQFF. The chain carries TRBV2 and TRBJ2-1; the D gene is possibly TRBD2 (6 bases). V lost 7 bases, J lost 8 bases, and 15 bases lay in between. The germline gives CDR1 SNHLY, CDR2 FYNNEI. CDR3 size: 13 residues.

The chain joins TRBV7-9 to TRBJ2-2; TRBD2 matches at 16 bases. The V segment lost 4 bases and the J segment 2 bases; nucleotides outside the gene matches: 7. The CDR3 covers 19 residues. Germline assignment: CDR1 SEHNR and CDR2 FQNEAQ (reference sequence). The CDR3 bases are TGTGCCAGCAGCTCGTCCGGGACTAGCGGGAGGGGAAACACCGGGGAGCTGTTTTTT. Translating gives CASSSSGTSGRGNTGELFF.

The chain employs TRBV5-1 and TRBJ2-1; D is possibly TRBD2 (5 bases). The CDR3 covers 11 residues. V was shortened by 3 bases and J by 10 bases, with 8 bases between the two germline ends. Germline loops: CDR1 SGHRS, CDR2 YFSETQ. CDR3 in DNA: TGCGCCAGCAGCTCCCCGGGGGAGCAGTTCTTC. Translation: CASSSPGEQFF.

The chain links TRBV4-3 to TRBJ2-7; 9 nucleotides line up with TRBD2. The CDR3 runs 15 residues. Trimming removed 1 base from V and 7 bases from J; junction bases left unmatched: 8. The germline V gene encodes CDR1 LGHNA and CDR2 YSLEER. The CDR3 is CASSQVMREGDEQYF. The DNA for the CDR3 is TGCGCCAGCAGCCAAGTGATGCGGGAGGGGGATGAGCAGTACTTC.

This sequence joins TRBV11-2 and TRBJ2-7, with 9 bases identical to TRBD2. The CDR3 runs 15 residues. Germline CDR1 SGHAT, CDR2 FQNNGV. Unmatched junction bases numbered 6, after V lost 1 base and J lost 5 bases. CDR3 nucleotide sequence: TGTGCCAGCAGCTTAGGTGCTAGCGGGATTAACGAGCAGTACTTC. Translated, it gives CASSLGASGINEQYF.

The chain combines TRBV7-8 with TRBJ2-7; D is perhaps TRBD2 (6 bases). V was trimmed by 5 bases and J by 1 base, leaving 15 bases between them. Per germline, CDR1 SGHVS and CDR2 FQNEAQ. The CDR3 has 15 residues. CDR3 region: CASSRKGLPSYEQYF. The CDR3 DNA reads TGTGCCAGCAGCCGTAAGGGACTCCCATCCTACGAGCAGTACTTC.

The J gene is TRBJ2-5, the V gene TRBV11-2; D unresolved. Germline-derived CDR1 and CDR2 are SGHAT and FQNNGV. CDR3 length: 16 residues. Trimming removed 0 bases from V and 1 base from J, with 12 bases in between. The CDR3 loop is CASSLEISEPQETQYF. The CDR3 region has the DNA TGTGCCAGCAGCTTAGAAATTTCGGAACCCCAAGAGACCCAGTACTTC.

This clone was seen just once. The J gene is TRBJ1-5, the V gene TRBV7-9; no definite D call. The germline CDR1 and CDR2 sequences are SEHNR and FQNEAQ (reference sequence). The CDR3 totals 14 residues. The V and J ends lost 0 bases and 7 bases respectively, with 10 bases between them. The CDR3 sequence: CASSLAGNGQPQHF. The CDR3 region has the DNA TGTGCCAGCAGCTTAGCCGGCAATGGCCAGCCCCAGCATTTT.

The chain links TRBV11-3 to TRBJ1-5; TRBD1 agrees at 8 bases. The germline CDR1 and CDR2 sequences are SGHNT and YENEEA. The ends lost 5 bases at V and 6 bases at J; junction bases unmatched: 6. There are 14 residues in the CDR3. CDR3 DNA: TGTGCCAGCAGCCTCGGACAGGGAAGTCAGCCCCAGCATTTT. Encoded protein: CASSLGQGSQPQHF.

DNA for the CDR3: TGTGCCTTCGCTGGGGGGGAGGACCCGTTCTTC. It encodes CAFAGGEDPFF. The chain couples TRBV30 to TRBJ2-1; TRBD2 aligns across 7 bases. Germline CDR1 GTSNPN, CDR2 SVGIG (reference sequence). With 7 bases clipped from V and 15 bases from J, the junction kept 12 bases outside the gene matches. CDR3 length equals 11 residues.

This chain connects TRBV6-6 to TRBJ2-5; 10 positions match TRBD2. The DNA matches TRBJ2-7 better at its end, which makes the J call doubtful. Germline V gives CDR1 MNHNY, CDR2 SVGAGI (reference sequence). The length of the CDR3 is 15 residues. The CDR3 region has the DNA TGTGCCAGCAGTTACAGTGGGACTAGCGAGTACGAGCAGTACTTC. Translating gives CASSYSGTSEYEQYF.